These 6 T cell receptor beta chains share one sample of origin, sequenced in a study of blood T cell repertoires in COVID-19. TCRdb's table, derived via immunoSEQ multiplex PCR, lists solely in-frame clones and lacks some. This table holds 25,000 to 30,000 clones, 77% found once. The sequenced sample consisted of peripheral blood. These receptors were obtained from a man at least 80 years old with active or convalescent COVID-19.

This clone was seen a few times. The chain uses TRBV13 and TRBJ1-1, with a tentative D call TRBD1 (6 bases). Germline V CDR1 and CDR2: PRHDT, FYEKMQ (reference sequence). V lost 4 bases and J lost 0, with 12 bases in between. The CDR3 length is 15 residues. The DNA for the CDR3 is TGTGCCAGCAGCTCAAGCAGGGGATTGAACACTGAAGCTTTCTTT. This sequence encodes CASSSSRGLNTEAFF.

The chain links TRBV7-2 to TRBJ1-1, with 8 bases fitting TRBD1. V shed 5 bases, J shed 2 bases, and the junction held 4 bases outside the gene matches. CDR1 is SGHTA and CDR2 is FQGNSA in the germline V gene. The CDR3 runs to 14 residues. CDR3 region: CASSGTGANTEAFF. The CDR3 DNA sequence: TGTGCCAGCAGCGGGACAGGAGCTAACACTGAAGCTTTCTTT.

J is TRBJ1-2 and V is TRBV4-2, with D unclear. The CDR3 contains 16 residues. Germline V gives CDR1 LGHNA, CDR2 YNFKEQ. Trimming pared 0 bases from V and 4 bases from J, leaving 15 bases between. The CDR3 sequence is CASSQDFFEQPYGYTF. In nucleotides, the CDR3 is TGTGCCAGCAGCCAAGATTTTTTTGAACAGCCCTATGGCTACACCTTC.

This clone was found a few times. This chain uses TRBV4-1 with TRBJ1-2; 7 nucleotides align to TRBD1. Germline V lookup: CDR1 MGHRA, CDR2 YSYEKL. CDR3 length: 19 amino acids. The ends lost 0 bases at V and 4 bases at J; junction bases unmatched: 17. The CDR3 DNA sequence: TGCGCCAGCAGCCAAGATGGAAAGGGATCGATGGGACAGCTCTATGGCTACACCTTC. Amino acids: CASSQDGKGSMGQLYGYTF.

The chain uses TRBV2 and TRBJ1-1; 7 nucleotides match TRBD1. Germline V gene lookup returns CDR1 SNHLY and CDR2 FYNNEI. The CDR3 length is 12 residues. J lost 5 bases, V lost 7 bases, and 4 bases had no gene match. DNA of the CDR3: TGTGCCAGCAACAGGGGCCGGACTGAAGCTTTCTTT. Translated, it gives CASNRGRTEAFF.

The sample holds a few counts of this clone. This sequence joins TRBV2 and TRBJ2-1; the D gene is possibly TRBD2 (6 bases). CDR1 and CDR2 (germline): SNHLY, FYNNEI. CDR3 length equals 13 residues. The V end was cut by 1 base, the J end by 7 bases, with 8 bases between. The CDR3 protein is CASSEDAGNEQFF. CDR3 coding DNA: TGTGCCAGCAGTGAAGATGCGGGGAATGAGCAGTTCTTC.